Described below is a single T cell receptor beta chain sequence and its context. The sample carries other DNA sequences with the same CDR3. This record comes from a study of CD8+ T cells in alopecia areata. As the sequencing template, cDNA was produced by extracting RNA and reverse transcribing it. Generated by immunoSEQ multiplex PCR, the TCRdb table keeps only in-frame clones and is missing some. The sample comprises tens of thousands of clones, about 45% of which are singletons, and around 21% rests with the top ten. The treatment here: oral pan-JAK inhibitor, 5-10 mg twice daily. The V and J ends lost 0 bases and 3 bases respectively, with 0 bases between them. This CDR3 comprises 13 residues. The germline gives CDR1 MNHEY, CDR2 SMNVEV (reference sequence).

The sequence was collected from a human donor with alopecia areata. This chain joins TRBV27 and TRBJ2-6; no reliable D call. Sequences were derived from CD8+ T cells sorted from blood, sampled around week 37, from a patient treated with tofacitinib. CDR3 sequence reads: CASSLSGANVLTF. In nucleotides, the CDR3 is TGTGCCAGCAGTTTATCTGGGGCCAACGTCCTGACTTTC.